This is a list of T cell receptor beta chains from one sample in a study of cytomegalovirus exposure and HLA in healthy donors. Method: immunoSEQ multiplex PCR; TCRdb's copy keeps in-frame clones and lacks some. The repertoire holds some 120,000 clones, more than 75% seen once, with approximately 2% in the top ten. Sequences were obtained from PBMCs. Receptors were obtained from a woman between 25 and 40 years old in good health and CMV-seronegative. CDR3s include the opening cysteine and the closing phenylalanine or tryptophan. A D gene is named only where the DNA matches it firmly. The size field is filled for only some rows; it gives once, few, many or a size class.

TGTGCCTGGAGTGTAATAGGGCAGGGGGCGAATGGCTACACCTTC	CAWSVIGQGANGYTF	TRBV30	TRBJ1-2	TRBD1	.
TGCGCCAGCAGCCAATTGATACAGGAACGAGCCTATGGCTACACCTTC	CASSQLIQERAYGYTF	TRBV4-1	TRBJ1-2	.	.
TGTGCCAGCAGTTACAGGGGGTATCAGCCCCAGCATTTT	CASSYRGYQPQHF	TRBV6-5	TRBJ1-5	.	.
TGCGCCAGCAGCCAAGACCTGACAGGAGTTCTCTATGGCTACACCTTC	CASSQDLTGVLYGYTF	TRBV4-3	TRBJ1-2	.	.
TGTGCCAGCAGGAGACAAGAGACCCAGTACTTC	CASRRQETQYF	TRBV2	TRBJ2-5	.	.
TGTGCCAGCAGCTTTGACGGGGGGGCGTACAATGAGCAGTTCTTC	CASSFDGGAYNEQFF	TRBV7-6	TRBJ2-1	TRBD2	.
TGTGCCAGCAGCTTGGCCGACCCGGGCACCATATATTTT	CASSLADPGTIYF	TRBV5-4	TRBJ1-3	.	.
TGTGCCAGCAGTTACCCATCACAGGGGTCCACTGAAGCTTTCTTT	CASSYPSQGSTEAFF	TRBV6-5	TRBJ1-1	TRBD1	.
TGCGCCTCCCCCTGGAGGGGGCCAAACTATGGCTACACCTTC	CASPWRGPNYGYTF	TRBV10-1	TRBJ1-2	TRBD1	.
TGCGCCAGCAGCTTGTTAACCGGACAGTCCTCACCCCTCCACTTT	CASSLLTGQSSPLHF	TRBV5-1	TRBJ1-6	.	.
TGTGCCAGCAGCTCAAGACAGGGTGCCCAAGAGACCCAGTACTTC	CASSSRQGAQETQYF	TRBV7-6	TRBJ2-5	TRBD1	.
TGTGCCACCAGCAGAGAGCGGCTTTCTAATTCACCCCTCCACTTT	CATSRERLSNSPLHF	TRBV15	TRBJ1-6	.	.
TGTGCCAGTAGTTCAACGACAGGGATCTATGGCTACACCTTC	CASSSTTGIYGYTF	TRBV19	TRBJ1-2	TRBD1	.
TGTGCCAGCAGCACTACAGGGGGCTTTGGGAACACTGAAGCTTTCTTT	CASSTTGGFGNTEAFF	TRBV7-9	TRBJ1-1	TRBD1	.
TGTGCCAGCATCCCCAACTCCGGGAGTTACACTGAAGCTTTCTTT	CASIPNSGSYTEAFF	TRBV7-9	TRBJ1-1	.	.
TGTGCCTGGAGTGTACGACGTGCAGGGGGCTTTAAGAACACTGAAGCTTTCTTT	CAWSVRRAGGFKNTEAFF	TRBV30	TRBJ1-1	TRBD1	.
TGCGCCAGCGGCGACCGGGAGTCCTCCTACAATGAGCAGTTCTTC	CASGDRESSYNEQFF	TRBV5-1	TRBJ2-1	.	.
TGCGCCAGCAGCTTGGACAGGCCCTACGAGCAGTACTTC	CASSLDRPYEQYF	TRBV5-1	TRBJ2-7	.	.
TGTGCCAGTACTACTGGCGGGGGGGCGGAAGAGCAGTTCTTC	CASTTGGGAEEQFF	TRBV19	TRBJ2-1	TRBD2	.
TGTGCCAGCAGCTCGGGACAAACGGGCAATCAGCCCCAGCATTTT	CASSSGQTGNQPQHF	TRBV7-2	TRBJ1-5	.	.
TGTGCCAGCAGCCAAACAAAAACTAGTACCCCGGGGGGTGGGCAGTATTTT	CASSQTKTSTPGGGQYF	TRBV4-2	TRBJ2-3	TRBD2	.
TGCGCCAGCAGCCCACTCAGGACAGGTCGAAATGAAAAACTGTTTTTT	CASSPLRTGRNEKLFF	TRBV4-1	TRBJ1-4	TRBD1	once
TGTGCCAGCAGCTTAGATCCCTTGTCGAATGAGCAGTTCTTC	CASSLDPLSNEQFF	TRBV11-2	TRBJ2-1	.	.
TGTGCCAGCAGCCAAGATAGGGGAGGGCTGGAGACCCAGTACTTC	CASSQDRGGLETQYF	TRBV14	TRBJ2-5	TRBD2	.
TGTGCCAGCAGTCTACAGGGGGCGCTCAATCAGCCCCAGCATTTT	CASSLQGALNQPQHF	TRBV6-1	TRBJ1-5	TRBD1	.
TGTGCCACCAGCAGAGGCGTAAAATCTGGAAACACCATATATTTT	CATSRGVKSGNTIYF	TRBV15	TRBJ1-3	.	.
TGCAGCGTGTCGGACGGGACAGAGAACACTGAAGCTTTCTTT	CSVSDGTENTEAFF	TRBV29-1	TRBJ1-1	TRBD1	.
TGTGCCAGCAGTGAAAACAGCTATGGCTACACCTTC	CASSENSYGYTF	TRBV2	TRBJ1-2	.	.
TGCGCCAGCAGCTTGGCGCAGACAGGGAGAACTGAAGCTTTCTTT	CASSLAQTGRTEAFF	TRBV5-1	TRBJ1-1	TRBD1	.
TGCGCCAGCGGCCACGGGGATCACTACGAGCAGTACTTC	CASGHGDHYEQYF	TRBV5-1	TRBJ2-7	.	.
TGCAGCGTTGGGCATCCCCAGTACAATGAGCAGTTCTTC	CSVGHPQYNEQFF	TRBV29-1	TRBJ2-1	.	.
TGTGCCACCAGCAGAGATCTAGGGACAGGCCCCTACAATGAGCAGTTCTTC	CATSRDLGTGPYNEQFF	TRBV15	TRBJ2-1	TRBD1	.
TGTGCCAGCAGCGACGACCAATTTAGACCCGGGAGGGGCAGGCTGAACACTGAAGCTTTCTTT	CASSDDQFRPGRGRLNTEAFF	TRBV7-8	TRBJ1-1	.	.
TGTGCCAGCTCAGCCGGGACAGGACACTACGAGCAGTACTTC	CASSAGTGHYEQYF	TRBV18	TRBJ2-7	TRBD1	.
TGTGCCAGCAGCGCCGGGTCCCTACCCTACGAGCAGTACTTC	CASSAGSLPYEQYF	TRBV5-6	TRBJ2-7	.	.
TGTGCCAGCAGCGACCCGGCGGGGAATGAGCAGTTCTTC	CASSDPAGNEQFF	TRBV6-5	TRBJ2-1	.	.
TGTGCCAGCAGCTTGGAGGAGCTCTATGGCTACACCTTC	CASSLEELYGYTF	TRBV5-8	TRBJ1-2	.	.
TGTGCCAGCAGTTTATCTCGGGGAAACACCATATATTTT	CASSLSRGNTIYF	TRBV28	TRBJ1-3	.	.
TGTGCCTGGAGTGTGGGACAAAACACAGATACGCAGTATTTT	CAWSVGQNTDTQYF	TRBV30	TRBJ2-3	.	.
TGTGCCAGCAGCCTAGGGCCAGGGGGTGAAGAGACCCAGTACTTC	CASSLGPGGEETQYF	TRBV7-6	TRBJ2-5	TRBD1	.
TGTGCCAGCAGCCCGAAACGAGGACAGGGGATGAACACTGAAGCTTTCTTT	CASSPKRGQGMNTEAFF	TRBV5-6	TRBJ1-1	TRBD1	.
TGTGCCAGCAGCCAGAGACCGGGACAGGGGGCGGGTGAAGCTTTCTTT	CASSQRPGQGAGEAFF	TRBV7-2	TRBJ1-1	TRBD1	.
TGTGCCTCTCACGGGATCATCGACACCGGGGAGCTGTTTTTT	CASHGIIDTGELFF	TRBV10-3	TRBJ2-2	.	.
TGTGCCAGCAGTTTATTCGCAGGGGGCGATGGCTACACCTTC	CASSLFAGGDGYTF	TRBV27	TRBJ1-2	TRBD1	.
TGTGCCAGTAGTATGTCTGGCTCCAATGAGCAGTTCTTC	CASSMSGSNEQFF	TRBV19	TRBJ2-1	.	once
TGTGCCAGCAGCTTAGATCCGGGGGGCACTGAAGCTTTCTTT	CASSLDPGGTEAFF	TRBV11-2	TRBJ1-1	.	.
TGTGCCAGCAGTAAGACTAGCGGGGGGGCCGGGACCCAGTACTTC	CASSKTSGGAGTQYF	TRBV6-5	TRBJ2-5	TRBD2	.
TGTGCCAGCTCACCACCGCCTAGCGGGGGCCCTGGAGGCACAGATACGCAGTATTTT	CASSPPPSGGPGGTDTQYF	TRBV18	TRBJ2-3	TRBD2	.
TGTGCCAGCAGCCCCGGGATTTATGGCTACACCTTC	CASSPGIYGYTF	TRBV7-9	TRBJ1-2	.	.
TGTGCCAGCAGATCCCGGATTAGCGGGCGACCATCCCAAGAGACCCAGTACTTC	CASRSRISGRPSQETQYF	TRBV2	TRBJ2-5	TRBD2	.
TGTGCCAGCAGTTTACTCAGGGGGCAAAAGCACAATGAGCAGTTCTTC	CASSLLRGQKHNEQFF	TRBV27	TRBJ2-1	TRBD1	.
TGTGCCACCAGCGTCCTAAAGGCGGAGACAGGATATAATGAAAAACTGTTTTTT	CATSVLKAETGYNEKLFF	TRBV15	TRBJ1-4	.	.
TGTGCCTTCCGGGACAGAGGCCGGACTGAAGCTTTCTTT	CAFRDRGRTEAFF	TRBV10-3	TRBJ1-1	TRBD1	.
TGTGCCACCAGCAGAGATTCGGGGACAGGGTTCGGCGAGCAGTACTTC	CATSRDSGTGFGEQYF	TRBV15	TRBJ2-7	TRBD1	.
TGCGCCAGCAGCCCCCTCGGAGGCTTTAATGAAAAACTGTTTTTT	CASSPLGGFNEKLFF	TRBV5-1	TRBJ1-4	.	.
TGTGCCTGGAGGGGACAGGGTACCGGGGAGCTGTTTTTT	CAWRGQGTGELFF	TRBV30	TRBJ2-2	TRBD1	once
TGTGCCCGTGTAGGGGGGGCTACCCTCGAAGGGGGCACTGAAGCTTTCTTT	CARVGGATLEGGTEAFF	TRBV2	TRBJ1-1	.	.